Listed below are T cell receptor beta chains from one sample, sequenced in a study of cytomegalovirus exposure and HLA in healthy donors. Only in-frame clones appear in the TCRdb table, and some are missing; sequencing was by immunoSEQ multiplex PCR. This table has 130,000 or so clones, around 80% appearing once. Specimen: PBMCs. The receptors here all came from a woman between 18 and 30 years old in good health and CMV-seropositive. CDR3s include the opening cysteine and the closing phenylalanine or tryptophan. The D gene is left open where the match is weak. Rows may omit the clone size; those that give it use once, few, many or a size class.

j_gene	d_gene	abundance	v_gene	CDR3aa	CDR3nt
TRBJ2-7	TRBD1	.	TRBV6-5	CASRRDRVDEQYF	TGTGCCAGCAGGAGGGACAGGGTGGACGAGCAGTACTTC
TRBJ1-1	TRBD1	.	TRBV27	CASSLSLGQGTEAFF	TGTGCCAGCAGTTTATCCCTCGGACAGGGCACTGAAGCTTTCTTT
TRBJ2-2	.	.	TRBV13	CASSLIQSTGELFF	TGTGCCAGCAGCTTAATACAGTCCACCGGGGAGCTGTTTTTT
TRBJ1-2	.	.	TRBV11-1	CASSPGQLGGYTF	TGTGCCAGCAGCCCAGGACAACTCGGTGGCTACACCTTC
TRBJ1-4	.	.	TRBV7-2	CASSPQGQGEKLFF	TGTGCCAGCAGCCCACAGGGCCAGGGTGAAAAACTGTTTTTT
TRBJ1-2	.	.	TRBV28	CASSFRARQYGYTF	TGTGCCAGCAGTTTTCGAGCGCGACAGTATGGCTACACCTTC
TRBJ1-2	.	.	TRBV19	CASSIEWGRAPLDYGYTF	TGTGCCAGTAGTATAGAGTGGGGCAGGGCCCCCTTAGACTATGGCTACACCTTC
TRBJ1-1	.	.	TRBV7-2	CASSLRRSGTEAFF	TGTGCCAGCAGCTTGCGGAGGTCTGGCACTGAAGCTTTCTTT
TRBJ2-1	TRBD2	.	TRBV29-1	CSVEPRTSGGADEQFF	TGCAGCGTTGAGCCCAGGACTAGCGGGGGGGCCGATGAGCAGTTCTTC
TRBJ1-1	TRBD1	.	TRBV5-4	CASSPEPDRANTEAFF	TGTGCCAGCAGCCCAGAACCTGACAGGGCTAACACTGAAGCTTTCTTT
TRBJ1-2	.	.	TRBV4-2	CASSPEQVNYGYTF	TGTGCCAGCAGCCCAGAGCAGGTTAACTATGGCTACACCTTC
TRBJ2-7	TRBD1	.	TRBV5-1	CASSFGTEYSYEQYF	TGCGCCAGCAGCTTCGGGACAGAATACTCCTACGAGCAGTACTTC
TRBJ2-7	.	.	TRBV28	CASSGTPRFYEQYF	TGTGCCAGCAGTGGGACTCCGCGGTTCTACGAGCAGTACTTC
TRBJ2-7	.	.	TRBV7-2	CASSFFGAYEQYF	TGTGCCAGCAGCTTTTTCGGGGCCTACGAGCAGTACTTC
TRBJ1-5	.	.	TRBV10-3	CAISASGRGNQPQHF	TGTGCCATCAGTGCTTCGGGGAGAGGAAATCAGCCCCAGCATTTT
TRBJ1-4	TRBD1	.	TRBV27	CASSWTGGEKLFF	TGTGCCAGCAGTTGGACAGGGGGCGAAAAACTGTTTTTT
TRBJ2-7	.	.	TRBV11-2	CASSLDLQTEQYF	TGTGCCAGCAGCTTAGATCTACAGACCGAGCAGTACTTC
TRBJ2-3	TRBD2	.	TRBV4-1	CASSHPTSGRTDTQYF	TGCGCCAGCAGCCACCCAACTAGCGGGCGCACAGATACGCAGTATTTT
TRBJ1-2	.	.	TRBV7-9	CSSSLSVGEQRGYTF	TGTTCCAGCAGCTTAAGTGTCGGGGAGCAACGGGGCTACACCTTC
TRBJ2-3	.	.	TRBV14	CASSQRLLWTSFRADTQYF	TGTGCCAGCAGCCAACGTTTGCTTTGGACCTCCTTCAGGGCAGATACGCAGTATTTT
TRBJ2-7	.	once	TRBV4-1	CATKAGVSNYEQYF	TGCGCCACCAAGGCCGGGGTCTCCAACTACGAGCAGTACTTC
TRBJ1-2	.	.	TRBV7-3	CASSPLPRFQGYTF	TGTGCCAGCAGCCCTTTGCCCCGGTTCCAAGGCTACACCTTC
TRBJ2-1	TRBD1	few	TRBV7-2	CASSLGRQGAYNEQFF	TGTGCCAGCAGCTTAGGGCGTCAGGGGGCCTACAATGAGCAGTTCTTC
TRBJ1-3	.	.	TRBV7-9	CASSPRIAGNTIYF	TGTGCCAGCAGCCCCAGGATCGCTGGAAACACCATATATTTT
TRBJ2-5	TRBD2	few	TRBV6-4	CASRISGGADQETQYF	TGTGCCAGCAGGATTAGCGGGGGGGCTGACCAAGAGACCCAGTACTTC
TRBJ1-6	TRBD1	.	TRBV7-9	CSSSLEQGGDSPLHF	TGTTCCAGCAGCTTGGAACAGGGGGGGGATTCACCCCTCCACTTT
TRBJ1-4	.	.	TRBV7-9	CASSFTGWDEKLFF	TGTGCCAGCAGCTTTACAGGGTGGGATGAAAAACTGTTTTTT
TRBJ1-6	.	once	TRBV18	CASSPVEGEGNSPLHF	TGTGCCAGCTCACCAGTGGAGGGTGAGGGGAATTCACCCCTCCACTTT
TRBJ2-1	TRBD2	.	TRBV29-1	CSVELAGLSYNEQFF	TGCAGCGTTGAACTAGCGGGGCTCTCCTACAATGAGCAGTTCTTC
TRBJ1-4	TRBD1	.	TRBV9	CASSVAGDRAEKLFF	TGTGCCAGCAGCGTAGCTGGCGACAGGGCAGAAAAACTGTTTTTT
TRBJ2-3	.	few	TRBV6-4	CASSVGGEPTDTQYF	TGTGCCAGCAGCGTAGGGGGGGAGCCCACAGATACGCAGTATTTT